This is a list of T cell receptor beta chains from one sample in a study of blood T cell repertoires in COVID-19. TCRdb's table, derived via immunoSEQ multiplex PCR, lists solely in-frame clones and lacks some. This sample carries 130,000 or so clones, about 83% of them seen once, and the ten largest clones take under 10%. The material sequenced was peripheral blood. The receptors stem from a man under 40 with COVID-19, enrolled during active disease. The CDR3 runs from the conserved cysteine through the conserved F or W. A D gene is named only where the DNA matches it firmly. Clone sizes are given selectively: once, few, many, or a class where the clone is expanded.

>TRBJ2-4|.|TRBV6-1|.
CASSDWGRAKNIQYF
>TRBJ1-3|few|TRBV9|.
CASSPSRGNTIYF
>TRBJ2-7|.|TRBV10-3|TRBD2
CAISPSGRAYEQYF
>TRBJ1-1|.|TRBV4-3|TRBD1
CASSQDAPRQGAVNTEAFF
>TRBJ2-6|.|TRBV7-3|.
CASSLGTGTGANVLTF
>TRBJ2-3|.|TRBV5-6|.
CASSGRKGTDTQYF
>TRBJ2-2|.|TRBV4-2|TRBD2
CASSQEPGLAGTGELFF
>TRBJ2-7|.|TRBV11-2|TRBD1
CASSKDRAGEQYF
>TRBJ2-5|.|TRBV27|.
CASSPRTIQETQYF
>TRBJ2-1|.|TRBV5-6|.
CASSRRFASSYNEQFF
>TRBJ1-5|.|TRBV7-2|TRBD1
CASSSGPGQGRVGNQPQHF
>TRBJ2-7|.|TRBV5-1|TRBD2
CASSLASGEFAYEQYF
>TRBJ1-2|.|TRBV19|TRBD1
CASSTTDRVRGYTF
>TRBJ1-3|.|TRBV5-5|TRBD1
CASSFGTGSGNTIYF
>TRBJ1-4|.|TRBV12-3/TRBV12-4|.
CASRPGGEKLFF
>TRBJ1-4|.|TRBV6-1|.
CASSDGSIRAEKLFF
>TRBJ2-2|once|TRBV30|.
CAWSRGGPNTGELFF
>TRBJ2-1|.|TRBV5-1|.
CASTRVGEQFF
>TRBJ2-3|.|TRBV28|.
CASSLMGGEKDTQYF
>TRBJ1-1|.|TRBV29-1|.
CSVAPGTEAFF
>TRBJ2-7|few|TRBV7-2|TRBD1
CASRGTGKRNEQYF
>TRBJ2-1|.|TRBV27|.
CASSLGFRGSSYNEQFF
>TRBJ1-1|.|TRBV21-1|.
CASSTQGKGPNTEAFF
>TRBJ1-5|few|TRBV28|.
CASSLWGAGQPQHF
>TRBJ2-7|.|TRBV7-2|TRBD2
CASRPKGSGSYEQYF
>TRBJ2-7|.|TRBV7-8|.
CASSLSFVRDSYEQYF
>TRBJ2-7|.|TRBV14|.
CASSQEVYQYF
>TRBJ1-5|.|TRBV18|.
CASSPGVGQPQHF
>TRBJ1-1|.|TRBV28|TRBD1
CASNLQGATEAFF
>TRBJ2-1|.|TRBV5-4|.
CASEVGGRRNEQFF
>TRBJ2-3|.|TRBV19|TRBD2
CASSIGVLAGLTDTQYF
>TRBJ1-1|.|TRBV29-1|TRBD1
CSVGQGGTEAFF
>TRBJ2-1|.|TRBV6-1|.
CASSELRDEQFF
>TRBJ2-7|.|TRBV9|TRBD2
CASSGTAGGQSEQYF
>TRBJ2-7|.|TRBV2|TRBD1
CASSAGGRDEQYF
>TRBJ2-1|.|TRBV9|TRBD2
CASRGTSGSESSYNEQFF
>TRBJ1-1|.|TRBV4-2|.
CASSQPGDTEAFF
>TRBJ1-5|.|TRBV28|.
CASSLVDSSNQPQHF
>TRBJ1-2|.|TRBV2|.
CASSLSGNTNYGYTF
>TRBJ2-7|.|TRBV30|.
CAWDQTGEQYF
>TRBJ2-7|.|TRBV15|TRBD1
CATSTVDRVYEQYF
>TRBJ2-5|.|TRBV5-1|.
CASSSQETQYF
>TRBJ1-1|.|TRBV6-1|TRBD1
CASSDIRDRATEAFF
>TRBJ1-5|.|TRBV28|.
CATTRNSNQPQHF
>TRBJ1-1|.|TRBV9|.
CASSVEPRAPEKEAFF
>TRBJ2-5|.|TRBV6-5|.
CASSTRETQYF
>TRBJ1-6|.|TRBV9|TRBD1
CASSVDRVNSPLHF
>TRBJ1-5|.|TRBV21-1|.
CASSKERVLRQPQHF
>TRBJ2-2|many|TRBV3-1/TRBV3-2|.
CASSPPPGRKNTGELFF
>TRBJ2-5|.|TRBV30|TRBD2
CAWSPPAGGPGETQYF
>TRBJ2-1|few|TRBV4-1|.
CASSQARDNEQFF
>TRBJ1-1|few|TRBV19|.
CASMGLNTEAFF
>TRBJ1-2|.|TRBV28|.
CASSPRGGYTF
>TRBJ2-2|.|TRBV5-4|TRBD2
CASSLFGGTGELFF
>TRBJ1-1|.|TRBV3-1/TRBV3-2|.
CASSSFGWTEAFF
>TRBJ2-3|.|TRBV19|.
CASRRQTRSTDTQYF
>TRBJ2-6|.|TRBV5-6|TRBD1
CASSATPGQGPGANVLTF
>TRBJ2-5|few|TRBV7-2|.
CASSLGSRPGGETQYF
>TRBJ1-2|few|TRBV28|.
CASSLQGMDYGYTF